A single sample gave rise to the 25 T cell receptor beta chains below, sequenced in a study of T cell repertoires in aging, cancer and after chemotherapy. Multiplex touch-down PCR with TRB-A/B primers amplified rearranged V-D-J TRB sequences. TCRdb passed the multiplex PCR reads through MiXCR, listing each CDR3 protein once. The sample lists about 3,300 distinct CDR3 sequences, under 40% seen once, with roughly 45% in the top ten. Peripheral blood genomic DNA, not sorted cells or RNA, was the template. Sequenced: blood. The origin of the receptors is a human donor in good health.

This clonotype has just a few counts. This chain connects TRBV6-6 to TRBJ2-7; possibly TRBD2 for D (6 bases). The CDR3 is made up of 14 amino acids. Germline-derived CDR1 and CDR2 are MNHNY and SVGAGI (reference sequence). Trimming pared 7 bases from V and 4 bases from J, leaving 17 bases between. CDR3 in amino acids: CASKKGEVGYEQYF. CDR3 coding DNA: TGTGCCAGCAAGAAAGGGGAGGTCGGGTACGAGCAGTACTTC.

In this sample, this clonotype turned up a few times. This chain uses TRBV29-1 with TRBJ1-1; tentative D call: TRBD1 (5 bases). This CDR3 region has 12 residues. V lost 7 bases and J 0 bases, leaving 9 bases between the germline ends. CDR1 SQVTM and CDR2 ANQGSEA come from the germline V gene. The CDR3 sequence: CSGDSLNTEAFF. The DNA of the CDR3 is TGCAGCGGTGACAGTTTGAACACTGAAGCTTTCTTT.

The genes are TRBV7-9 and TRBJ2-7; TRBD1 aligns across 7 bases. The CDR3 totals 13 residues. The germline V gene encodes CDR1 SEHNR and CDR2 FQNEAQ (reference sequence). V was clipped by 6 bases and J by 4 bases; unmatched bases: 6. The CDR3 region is CASSPGTVYEQYF. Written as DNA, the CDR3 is TGTGCCAGCAGTCCTGGGACAGTTTACGAGCAGTACTTC.

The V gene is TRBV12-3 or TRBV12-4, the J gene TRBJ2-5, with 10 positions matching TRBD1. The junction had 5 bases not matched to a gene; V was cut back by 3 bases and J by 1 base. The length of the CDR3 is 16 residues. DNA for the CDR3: TGTGCCAGCAGTTTTATCGGACAGGGGGGCCAAGAGACCCAGTACTTC. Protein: CASSFIGQGGQETQYF.

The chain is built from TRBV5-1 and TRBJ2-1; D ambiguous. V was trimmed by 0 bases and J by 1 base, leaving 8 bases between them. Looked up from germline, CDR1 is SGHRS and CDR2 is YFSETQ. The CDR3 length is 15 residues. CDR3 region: CASSLAPGSYNEQFF. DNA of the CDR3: TGCGCCAGCAGCTTGGCCCCCGGGTCCTACAATGAGCAGTTCTTC. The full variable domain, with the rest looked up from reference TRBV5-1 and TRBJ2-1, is KAGVTQTPRYLIKTRGQQVTLSCSPISGHRSVSWYQQTPGQGLQFLFEYFSETQRNKGNFPGRFSGRQFSNSRSEMNVSTLELGDSALYLCASSLAPGSYNEQFFGPGTRLTVL.

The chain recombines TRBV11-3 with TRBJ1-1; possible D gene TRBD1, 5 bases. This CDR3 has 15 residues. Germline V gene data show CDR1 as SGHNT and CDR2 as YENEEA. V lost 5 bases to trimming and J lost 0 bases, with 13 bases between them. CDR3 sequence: CASSRGMLLNTEAFF. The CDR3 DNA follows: TGTGCCAGCAGCAGGGGTATGCTATTGAACACTGAAGCTTTCTTT. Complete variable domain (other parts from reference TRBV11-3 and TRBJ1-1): EAGVVQSPRYKIIEKKQPVAFWCNPISGHNTLYWYLQNLGQGPELLIRYENEEAVDDSQLPKDRFSAERLKGVDSTLKIQPAELGDSAVYLCASSRGMLLNTEAFFGQGTRLTVV.

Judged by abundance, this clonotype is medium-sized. The CDR3 sequence: CSVEVGTGRLYGYTF. DNA of the CDR3: TGCAGCGTTGAAGTTGGGACAGGCCGATTATATGGCTACACCTTC. The V gene is TRBV29-1, the J gene TRBJ1-2, with 8 bases identical to TRBD1. CDR1 and CDR2 from the germline V gene are SQVTM and ANQGSEA. V was clipped by 1 base and J by 5 bases; unmatched bases: 9. The CDR3 is 15 amino acids.

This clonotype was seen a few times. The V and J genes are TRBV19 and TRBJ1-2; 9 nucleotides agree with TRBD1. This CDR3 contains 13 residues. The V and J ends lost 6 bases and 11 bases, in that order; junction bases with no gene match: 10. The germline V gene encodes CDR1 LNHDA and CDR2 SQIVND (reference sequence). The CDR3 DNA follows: TGTGCCAGTAGCCGAGAAGGACAGGGGTCGTACACCTTC. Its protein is CASSREGQGSYTF. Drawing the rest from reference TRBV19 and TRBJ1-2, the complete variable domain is DGGITQSPKYLFRKEGQNVTLSCEQNLNHDAMYWYRQDPGQGLRLIYYSQIVNDFQKGDIAEGYSVSREKKESFPLTVTSAQKNPTAFYLCASSREGQGSYTFGSGTRLTVV.

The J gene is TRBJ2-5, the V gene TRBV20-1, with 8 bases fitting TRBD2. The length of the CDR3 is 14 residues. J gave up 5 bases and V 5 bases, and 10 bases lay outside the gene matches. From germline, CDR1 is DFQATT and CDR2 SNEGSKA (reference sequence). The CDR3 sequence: CSAPSGGLRETQYF. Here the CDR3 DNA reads TGCAGTGCTCCAAGCGGGGGTTTGAGGGAGACCCAGTACTTC.

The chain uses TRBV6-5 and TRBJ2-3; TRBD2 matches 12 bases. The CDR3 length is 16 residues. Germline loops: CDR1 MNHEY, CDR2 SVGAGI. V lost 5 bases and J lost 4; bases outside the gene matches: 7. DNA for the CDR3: TGTGCCAGCAGTGCCGAGACTAGCGGGGGTGCAGATACGCAGTATTTT. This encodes CASSAETSGGADTQYF.

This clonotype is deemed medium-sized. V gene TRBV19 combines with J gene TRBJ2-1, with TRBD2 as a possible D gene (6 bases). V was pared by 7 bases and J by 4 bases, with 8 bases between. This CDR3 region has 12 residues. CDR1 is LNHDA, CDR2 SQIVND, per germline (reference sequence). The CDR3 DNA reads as TGTGCCAGTAAGACTAGATACAATGAGCAGTTCTTC. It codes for CASKTRYNEQFF.

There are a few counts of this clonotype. The CDR3: CASSPRGRSYGYTF. As DNA, the CDR3 is TGTGCCAGCAGTCCTCGTGGACGGAGCTATGGCTACACCTTC. The chain combines TRBV27 with TRBJ1-2; D not resolved. Per the germline V gene, CDR1 is MNHEY and CDR2 is SMNVEV (reference sequence). V lost 5 bases to trimming and J lost 4 bases, with 14 bases between them. This CDR3 contains 14 residues.

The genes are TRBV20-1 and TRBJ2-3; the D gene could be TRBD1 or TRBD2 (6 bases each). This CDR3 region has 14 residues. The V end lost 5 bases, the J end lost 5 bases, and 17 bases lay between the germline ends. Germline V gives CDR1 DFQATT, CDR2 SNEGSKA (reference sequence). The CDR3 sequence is CSAFSGAEGDTQYF. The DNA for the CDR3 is TGCAGTGCTTTTTCGGGGGCGGAAGGAGATACGCAGTATTTT.

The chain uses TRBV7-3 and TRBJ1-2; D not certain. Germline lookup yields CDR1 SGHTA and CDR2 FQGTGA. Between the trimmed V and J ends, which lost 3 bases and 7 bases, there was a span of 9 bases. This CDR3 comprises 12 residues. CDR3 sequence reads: CASSFLDGGYTF. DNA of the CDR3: TGTGCCAGCAGCTTTTTGGACGGTGGCTACACCTTC.

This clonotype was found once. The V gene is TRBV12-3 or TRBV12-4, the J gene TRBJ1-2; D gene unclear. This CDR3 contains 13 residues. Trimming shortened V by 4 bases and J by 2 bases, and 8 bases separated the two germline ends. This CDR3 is CASSSPGNYGYTF. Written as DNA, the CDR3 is TGTGCCAGCAGTTCCCCGGGAAACTATGGCTACACCTTC.

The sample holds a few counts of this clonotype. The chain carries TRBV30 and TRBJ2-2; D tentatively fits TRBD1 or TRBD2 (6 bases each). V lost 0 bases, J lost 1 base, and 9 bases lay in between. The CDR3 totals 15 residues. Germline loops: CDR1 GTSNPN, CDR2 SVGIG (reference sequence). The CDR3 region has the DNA TGTGCCTGGAGTGTAGGGGGAGGGAACACCGGGGAGCTGTTTTTT. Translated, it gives CAWSVGGGNTGELFF.

In DNA form, the CDR3 reads TGTGCCAGCAGTTACTCCGAGAACACTGAAGCTTTCTTT. Translation gives CASSYSENTEAFF. The chain couples TRBV6-5 to TRBJ1-1, with D unresolved. V gave up 0 bases and J gave up 1 base, with 3 bases separating them. Germline V gives CDR1 MNHEY, CDR2 SVGAGI. CDR3 size: 13 residues.

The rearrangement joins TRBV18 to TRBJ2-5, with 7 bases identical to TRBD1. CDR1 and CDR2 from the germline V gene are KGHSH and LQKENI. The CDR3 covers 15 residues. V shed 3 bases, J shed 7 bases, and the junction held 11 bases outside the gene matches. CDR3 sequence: CASSPGTVERGTQYF. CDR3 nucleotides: TGTGCCAGCTCACCGGGGACAGTCGAGAGGGGGACCCAGTACTTC.

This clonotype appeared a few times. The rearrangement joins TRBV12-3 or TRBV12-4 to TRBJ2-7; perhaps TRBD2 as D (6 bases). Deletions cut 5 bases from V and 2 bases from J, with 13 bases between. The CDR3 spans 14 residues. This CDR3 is CASSEDGGAYEQYF. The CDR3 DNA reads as TGTGCCAGCAGTGAGGACGGGGGAGCCTACGAGCAGTACTTC.

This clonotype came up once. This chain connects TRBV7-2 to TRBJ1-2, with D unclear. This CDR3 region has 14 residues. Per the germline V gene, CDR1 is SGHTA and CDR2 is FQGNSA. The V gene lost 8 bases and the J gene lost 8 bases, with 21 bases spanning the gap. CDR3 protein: CASGTEGPHGGYTF. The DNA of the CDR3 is TGTGCCAGCGGCACGGAAGGACCTCATGGGGGCTACACCTTC.

This CDR3 reads CATSREIGGFYNEQFF. DNA of the CDR3: TGTGCCACCAGCAGAGAGATAGGGGGCTTCTACAATGAGCAGTTCTTC. The gene calls are TRBV15 and TRBJ2-1, with TRBD1 matching 7 bases. This CDR3 region has 16 residues. Germline V gives CDR1 LNHNV, CDR2 YYDKDF (reference sequence). V was pared by 0 bases and J by 3 bases, with 5 bases of the junction left unmatched.

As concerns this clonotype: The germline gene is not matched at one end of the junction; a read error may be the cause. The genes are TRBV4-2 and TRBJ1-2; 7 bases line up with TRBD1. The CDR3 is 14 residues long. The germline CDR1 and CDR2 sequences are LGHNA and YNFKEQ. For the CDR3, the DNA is TGCGCCAGCAGCCGGATACAGGGGAGCCATGGCTACACCTTC. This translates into CASSRIQGSHGYTF.

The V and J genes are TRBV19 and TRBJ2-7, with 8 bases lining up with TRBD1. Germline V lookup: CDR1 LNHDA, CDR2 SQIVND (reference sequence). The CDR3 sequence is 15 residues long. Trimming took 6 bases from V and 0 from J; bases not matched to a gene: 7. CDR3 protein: CASSSPGQGSYEQYF. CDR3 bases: TGTGCCAGTAGCTCACCCGGACAGGGCTCCTACGAGCAGTACTTC.

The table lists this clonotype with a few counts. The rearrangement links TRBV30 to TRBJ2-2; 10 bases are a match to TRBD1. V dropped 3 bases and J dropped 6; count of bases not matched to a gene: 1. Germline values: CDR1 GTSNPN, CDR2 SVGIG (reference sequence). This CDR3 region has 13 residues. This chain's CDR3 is CAWSGQGAGELFF. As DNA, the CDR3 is TGTGCCTGGAGCGGACAGGGGGCCGGGGAGCTGTTTTTT. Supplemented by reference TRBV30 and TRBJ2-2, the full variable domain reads SQTIHQWPATLVQPVGSPLSLECTVEGTSNPNLYWYRQAAGRGLQLLFYSVGIGQISSEVPQNLSASRPQDRQFILSSKKLLLSDSGFYLCAWSGQGAGELFFGEGSRLTVL.

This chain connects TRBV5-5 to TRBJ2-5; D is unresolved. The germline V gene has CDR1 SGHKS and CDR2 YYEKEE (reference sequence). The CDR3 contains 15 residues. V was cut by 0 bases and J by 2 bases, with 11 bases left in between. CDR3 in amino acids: CASSLAGSRQETQYF. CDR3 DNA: TGTGCCAGCAGCTTGGCCGGGTCCAGGCAAGAGACCCAGTACTTC.